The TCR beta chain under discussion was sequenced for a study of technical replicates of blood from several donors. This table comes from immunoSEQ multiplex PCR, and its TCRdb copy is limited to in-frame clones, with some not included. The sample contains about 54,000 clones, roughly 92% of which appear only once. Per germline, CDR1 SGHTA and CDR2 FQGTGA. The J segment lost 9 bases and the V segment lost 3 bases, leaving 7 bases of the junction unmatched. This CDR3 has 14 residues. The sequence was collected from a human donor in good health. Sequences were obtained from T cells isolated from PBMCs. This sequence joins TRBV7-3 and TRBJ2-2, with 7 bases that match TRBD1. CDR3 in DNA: TGTGCCAGCAGCTTGGGGACAGCTGGGAGGGAGCTGTTTTTT. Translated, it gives CASSLGTAGRELFF. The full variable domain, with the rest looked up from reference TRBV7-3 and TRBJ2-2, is GAGVSQTPSNKVTEKGKYVELRCDPISGHTALYWYRQSLGQGPEFLIYFQGTGAADDSGLPNDRFFAVRPEGSVSTLKIQRTERGDSAVYLCASSLGTAGRELFFGEGSRLTVL.